One and the same sample provided the 21 T cell receptor beta chains below, sequenced in a study of cytomegalovirus exposure and HLA in healthy donors (dated by TCRdb to between 2016 and 2019). Receptors were amplified or captured by the immunoSEQ multiplex PCR assay. For the multiplex PCR, a mixture combining 60 forward primers for TCR Vbeta segments and 13 reverse primers for TCR Jbeta segments was used. TCRdb mirrors the immuneACCESS table, restricted to in-frame sequences. Some clones are absent from its copies; in checked studies, under half trace to an unresolved V gene, and the reason for the others is unknown. For this sample there are approximately 130,000 clones; more than 70% appear just once. Less than 1.1% of the sample lies in the top ten. Sequenced material: PBMCs. Source of these receptors: a male donor in good health and CMV-seronegative.

The chain uses TRBV5-6 and TRBJ2-5; no clear D. Germline V gene data show CDR1 as SGHDT and CDR2 as YYEEEE. This CDR3 has 15 residues. V dropped 3 bases and J dropped 4 bases, with 16 bases sitting between them. The CDR3 region has the DNA TGTGCCAGCAGCTCCCTAAAGTGGGCCCGAGAGACCCAGTACTTC. Translated, it gives CASSSLKWARETQYF.

The rearrangement uses TRBV7-2 and TRBJ1-2; D possibly corresponds to TRBD1 (6 bases). Germline CDR1 reads SGHTA; CDR2 reads FQGNSA. V shed 5 bases and J shed 5 bases, with 15 bases lying between them. The CDR3 consists of 14 residues. The CDR3 is CASSDYRVTYGYTF. In DNA form, the CDR3 reads TGTGCCAGCAGCGACTACAGGGTAACATATGGCTACACCTTC.

The chain carries TRBV5-4 and TRBJ2-1; 8 bases map to TRBD2. This CDR3 comprises 15 residues. CDR1 and CDR2 from the germline V gene are SGHNT and YYREEE (reference sequence). The V segment lost 0 bases and the J segment 3 bases; nucleotides outside the gene matches: 2. Written as DNA, the CDR3 is TGTGCCAGCAGCTTGGCGGGGGGGATCTACAATGAGCAGTTCTTC. Its translation: CASSLAGGIYNEQFF. The full variable domain, completed using reference TRBV5-4 and TRBJ2-1, is ETGVTQSPTHLIKTRGQQVTLRCSSQSGHNTVSWYQQALGQGPQFIFQYYREEENGRGNFPPRFSGLQFPNYSSELNVNALELDDSALYLCASSLAGGIYNEQFFGPGTRLTVL.

The J gene is TRBJ1-2, the V gene TRBV7-2; D may be TRBD1 (6 bases). The V end lost 0 bases, the J end lost 3 bases, and 11 bases lay between the germline ends. The germline CDR1 and CDR2 sequences are SGHTA and FQGNSA. The CDR3 runs 15 residues. CDR3 in DNA: TGTGCCAGCAGCTTAGCAACAGGGAGGGACTATGGCTACACCTTC. It specifies CASSLATGRDYGYTF.

This sequence joins TRBV6-5 and TRBJ1-2; tentative D call: TRBD1 (6 bases). V shed 0 bases and J shed 8 bases, with 13 bases lying between them. Germline CDR1 MNHEY, CDR2 SVGAGI. CDR3 length: 14 amino acids. CDR3 in DNA: TGTGCCAGCAGTTACTCGATCGGGGGGCAAGGCTACACCTTC. This encodes CASSYSIGGQGYTF.

This rearrangement joins TRBV9 to TRBJ2-5; weak D call: TRBD2 (6 bases). From germline, CDR1 is SGDLS and CDR2 YYNGEE. The CDR3 is made up of 12 amino acids. V was pared by 0 bases and J by 7 bases, with 7 bases between. The CDR3 here is CASSVVGGTQYF. The CDR3 DNA reads as TGTGCCAGCAGCGTAGTGGGGGGGACCCAGTACTTC. The variable domain in full, with the rest retrieved from reference TRBV9 and TRBJ2-5, is DSGVTQTPKHLITATGQRVTLRCSPRSGDLSVYWYQQSLDQGLQFLIQYYNGEERAKGNILERFSAQQFPDLHSELNLSSLELGDSALYFCASSVVGGTQYFGPGTRLLVL.

The CDR3 is CASSYAGQGLYEQYF. In nucleotides, the CDR3 is TGTGCCAGCAGTTATGCGGGACAGGGGCTCTACGAGCAGTACTTC. The chain has TRBV6-5 and TRBJ2-7; TRBD1 matches 10 bases. CDR3 length: 15 amino acids. V was pared by 3 bases and J by 3 bases, with 5 bases of the junction left unmatched. Germline-derived CDR1 and CDR2 are MNHEY and SVGAGI.

This clone was seen only a few times. The chain carries TRBV11-3 and TRBJ2-1; D might be TRBD2 (5 bases). This CDR3 has 13 amino acids. The germline V gene has CDR1 SGHNT and CDR2 YENEEA. V was trimmed by 10 bases and J by 12 bases, leaving 22 bases between them. Here the CDR3 DNA reads TGTGCCACCCGCCTCGGTTCCGCAGAGGGGCAGTTCTTC. Amino acid sequence: CATRLGSAEGQFF. The variable domain in full, completed from reference TRBV11-3 and TRBJ2-1, reads EAGVVQSPRYKIIEKKQPVAFWCNPISGHNTLYWYLQNLGQGPELLIRYENEEAVDDSQLPKDRFSAERLKGVDSTLKIQPAELGDSAVYLCATRLGSAEGQFFGPGTRLTVL.

As for this clone: Other DNA sequences in this sample translate to the same CDR3. The CDR3 is CASSPNSGDTQETQYF. The CDR3 DNA follows: TGCGCCAGCAGCCCCAATAGCGGGGACACTCAAGAGACCCAGTACTTC. The chain combines TRBV5-1 with TRBJ2-5; 8 nucleotides match TRBD2. This CDR3 is built from 16 residues. Germline V lookup: CDR1 SGHRS, CDR2 YFSETQ. V shed 4 bases, J shed 2 bases, and the junction held 10 bases outside the gene matches.

The chain uses TRBV7-9 and TRBJ2-1, with D maybe TRBD2 (5 bases). V was shortened by 3 bases and J by 7 bases, with 7 bases between the two germline ends. Germline CDR1 and CDR2: SEHNR and FQNEAQ (reference sequence). This CDR3 region has 12 residues. CDR3 amino acids: CASSFPGNEQFF. DNA of the CDR3: TGTGCCAGCAGCTTTCCGGGAAATGAGCAGTTCTTC.

The table lists this clone with a few counts. The gene calls are TRBV5-1 and TRBJ1-1; D gene ambiguous. The CDR3 totals 13 residues. Between the trimmed V and J ends, which lost 5 bases and 4 bases, there was a span of 12 bases. Germline V gives CDR1 SGHRS, CDR2 YFSETQ. As DNA, the CDR3 is TGCGCCAGCAGACGAGAATTCGCCACTGAAGCTTTCTTT. This codes for CASRREFATEAFF.

The chain has TRBV2 and TRBJ2-7; 7 nucleotides match TRBD1. The CDR3 contains 16 residues. Germline V gives CDR1 SNHLY, CDR2 FYNNEI. J was trimmed by 0 bases and V by 6 bases; bases with no gene match: 11. The CDR3 DNA is TGTGCCAGCAGGAGGATGACCGGGACAGCCTCCTACGAGCAGTACTTC. Translated, it gives CASRRMTGTASYEQYF. Filled out from reference TRBV2 and TRBJ2-7, the complete variable domain reads EPEVTQTPSHQVTQMGQEVILRCVPISNHLYFYWYRQILGQKVEFLVSFYNNEISEKSEIFDDQFSVERPDGSNFTLKIRSTKLEDSAMYFCASRRMTGTASYEQYFGPGTRLTVT.

The rearrangement joins TRBV4-1 to TRBJ1-2, with D possibly being TRBD1 (6 bases). The CDR3 is made up of 14 amino acids. V was cut by 0 bases and J by 7 bases, with 12 bases left in between. Germline values: CDR1 MGHRA, CDR2 YSYEKL. As DNA, the CDR3 is TGCGCCAGCAGCCAAGAATGGGGAGGGGGTGGCTACACCTTC. It specifies CASSQEWGGGGYTF.

This clone was seen a few times. The chain combines TRBV5-4 with TRBJ1-1, with 7 bases fitting TRBD1. Germline CDR1 reads SGHNT; CDR2 reads YYREEE (reference sequence). With 2 bases clipped from V and 1 base from J, the junction kept 5 bases outside the gene matches. This CDR3 has 15 residues. CDR3 DNA: TGTGCCAGCAGCTTTCTGGGACAGCAGAACACTGAAGCTTTCTTT. It encodes CASSFLGQQNTEAFF.

The chain uses TRBV2 and TRBJ2-2, with TRBD2 matching 13 bases. Germline assignment: CDR1 SNHLY and CDR2 FYNNEI. CDR3 length: 17 residues. V gave up 5 bases and J gave up 3 bases; unmatched junction bases: 6. The chain's CDR3 is CASSPLAGGAHTGELFF. The CDR3 nucleotides read TGTGCCAGCAGTCCACTAGCGGGGGGGGCTCACACCGGGGAGCTGTTTTTT.

The rearrangement uses TRBV6-6 and TRBJ2-7; 10 nucleotides match TRBD1. The CDR3 loop spans 15 amino acids. With V trimmed by 6 bases and J by 1 base, 6 bases remained unmatched. In germline, CDR1 is MNHNY, CDR2 SVGAGI (reference sequence). CDR3 residues: CASRGPGQGSYEQYF. DNA of the CDR3: TGTGCCAGCAGAGGTCCGGGACAGGGGTCCTACGAGCAGTACTTC.

The chain recombines TRBV9 with TRBJ2-7, with 7 bases matching TRBD1. Germline loops: CDR1 SGDLS, CDR2 YYNGEE. Trimming removed 0 bases from V and 2 bases from J; junction bases left unmatched: 5. The CDR3 runs to 15 residues. The DNA for the CDR3 is TGTGCCAGCAGCGTAGGAGGGACAGCTACCTACGAGCAGTACTTC. Translated: CASSVGGTATYEQYF.

The gene calls are TRBV7-2 and TRBJ1-2; maybe TRBD1 (5 bases). Looked up from germline, CDR1 is SGHTA and CDR2 is FQGNSA. Trimming pared 5 bases from V and 4 bases from J, leaving 17 bases between. CDR3 length equals 15 residues. CDR3 sequence reads: CASSAAGGQGYGYTF. The CDR3 DNA reads TGTGCCAGCAGCGCGGCGGGGGGTCAAGGCTATGGCTACACCTTC.

The V call is TRBV7-6, the J call TRBJ2-2, with D possibly matching TRBD1 (5 bases). Trimming took 5 bases from V and 6 from J, leaving 10 bases between them. CDR1 SGHVS and CDR2 FNYEAQ come from the germline V gene. This CDR3 has 13 amino acids. The CDR3 protein is CASSPGFSGELFF. DNA for the CDR3: TGTGCCAGCAGCCCAGGGTTTTCCGGGGAGCTGTTTTTT.

Worth noting for this clone: The same CDR3 can be traced to other DNA sequences in this sample. The chain joins TRBV29-1 to TRBJ1-2; D remains unclear. With 0 bases removed from V and 4 bases from J, the gap between germline ends came to 6 bases. Germline CDR1 reads SQVTM; CDR2 reads ANQGSEA. The CDR3 covers 12 residues. The CDR3 region is CSVEEAGYGYTF. The CDR3 DNA follows: TGCAGCGTTGAAGAGGCAGGCTATGGCTACACCTTC.

Remarks on this clone: The germline gene is not matched at one end of the junction; a read error may be the cause. This chain joins TRBV7-6 and TRBJ2-7, with TRBD1 matching over 7 bases. Germline values: CDR1 SGHVS, CDR2 FNYEAQ. CDR3 length: 14 amino acids. The CDR3 nucleotides are TGTGCCAGCAGCTTAGAGGGGGCTTCCTACGGGCAGTACTTC. This translates into CASSLEGASYGQYF.